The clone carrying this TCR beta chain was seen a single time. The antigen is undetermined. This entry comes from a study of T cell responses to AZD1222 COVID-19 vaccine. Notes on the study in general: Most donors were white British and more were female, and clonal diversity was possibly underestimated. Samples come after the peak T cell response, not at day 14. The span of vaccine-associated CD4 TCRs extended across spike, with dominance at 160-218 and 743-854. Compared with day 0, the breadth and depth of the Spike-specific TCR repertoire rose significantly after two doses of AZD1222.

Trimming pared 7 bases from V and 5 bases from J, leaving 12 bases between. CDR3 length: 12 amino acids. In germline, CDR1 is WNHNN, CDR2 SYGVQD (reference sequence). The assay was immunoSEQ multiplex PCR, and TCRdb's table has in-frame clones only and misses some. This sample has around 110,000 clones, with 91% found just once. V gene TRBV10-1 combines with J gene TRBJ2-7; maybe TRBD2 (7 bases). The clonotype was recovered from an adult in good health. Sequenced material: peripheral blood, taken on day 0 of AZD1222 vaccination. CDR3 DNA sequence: TGCGCCAGCAAGGGAGGGGGGGACGAGCAGTACTTC. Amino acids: CASKGGGDEQYF.